This TCR beta chain was profiled in a study of beta chain features in type 1 diabetes. From germline, CDR1 is SQVTM and CDR2 ANQGSEA. The CDR3 has 15 amino acids. V was pared by 7 bases and J by 3 bases, with 21 bases between. Since all of the isolated RNA was reverse transcribed, expressed TCRB transcripts were what got sequenced. TCRdb's table, derived via immunoSEQ multiplex PCR, lists solely in-frame clones and lacks some. The sample comprises fewer than 350,000 clones, 8% of which are singletons, and roughly 0.94% rests with the top ten. The clonotype was recovered from a young woman in good health. Sequencing was performed on central memory CD4+ T cells from blood. The genes are TRBV29-1 and TRBJ2-5; possibly TRBD1 or TRBD2 for D (5 bases each). The CDR3 here is CSAHPGQGSEETQYF. The CDR3 DNA follows: TGCAGCGCACACCCGGGGCAAGGATCCGAAGAGACCCAGTACTTC.